This T cell receptor (beta chain) was sequenced for a study of T cells in Graves' hyperthyroidism and ophthalmopathy. This clonotype was seen repeatedly, ten times or more. The investigators amplified TCR beta CDR3 regions from RNA transcripts. Using the HTBI primer set, a first-round RT-PCR was run on the TCR CDR3. MiXCR, applied by TCRdb to the multiplex PCR reads, yields one record per CDR3 protein. This sample has 500,000 or so distinct CDR3 sequences, with about a sixth found just once. From germline, CDR1 is MDHEN and CDR2 SYDVKM. The J segment lost 3 bases and the V segment lost 6 bases, leaving 6 bases of the junction unmatched. The CDR3 totals 14 residues. Clinical symptoms, serum thyroxine, TRAb, thyroid ultrasound and orbital computed tomography informed diagnoses. Fresh peripheral blood, roughly 10 ml, was the source of the PBMCs.

This clonotype was sampled from a young woman with Graves' ophthalmopathy. The chain uses TRBV28 and TRBJ2-7; TRBD1 aligns across 9 bases. Sequencing was done on a sample of blood. The CDR3 loop reads CASSRTGDGYEQYF. The DNA of the CDR3 is TGTGCCAGCAGCCGGACAGGGGACGGCTACGAGCAGTACTTC.